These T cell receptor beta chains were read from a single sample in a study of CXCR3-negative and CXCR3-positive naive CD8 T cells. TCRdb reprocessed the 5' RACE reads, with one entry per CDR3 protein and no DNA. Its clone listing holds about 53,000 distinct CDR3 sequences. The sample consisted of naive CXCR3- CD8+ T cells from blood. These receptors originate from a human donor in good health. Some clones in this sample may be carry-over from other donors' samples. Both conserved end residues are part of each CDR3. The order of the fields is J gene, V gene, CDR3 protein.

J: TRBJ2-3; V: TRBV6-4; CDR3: CASSPGVNTDTQYF
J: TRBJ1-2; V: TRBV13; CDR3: CASSSLNREGRHGYTF
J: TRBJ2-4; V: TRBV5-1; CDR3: CASSLLSGAGNIQYF
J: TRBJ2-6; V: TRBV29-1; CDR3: CSVVGLESGANVLTF
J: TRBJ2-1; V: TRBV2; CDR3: CASSVGDYNEQFF
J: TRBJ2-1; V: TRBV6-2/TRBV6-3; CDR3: CASSYSESPSNEQFF
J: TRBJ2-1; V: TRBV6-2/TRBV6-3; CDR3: CASSGRVISYNEQFF
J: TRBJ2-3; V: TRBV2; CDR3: CASSADSGGAFRADTQYF
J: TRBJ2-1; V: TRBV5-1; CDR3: CASSLMGYNEQFF
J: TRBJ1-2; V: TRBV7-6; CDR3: CASSPTGTQLYGYTF
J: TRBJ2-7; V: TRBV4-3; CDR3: CASSHQDRGFAYEQYF
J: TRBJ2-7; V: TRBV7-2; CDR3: CASSLGTDSYEQYF
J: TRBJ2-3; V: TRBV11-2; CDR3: CASSLAPRGRDTQYF
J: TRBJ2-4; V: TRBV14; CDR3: CASSRGTSRTKNIQYF
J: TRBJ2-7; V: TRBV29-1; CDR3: CSVSGRGYEQYF
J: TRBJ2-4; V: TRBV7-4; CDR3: CASSFEGWHIQYF
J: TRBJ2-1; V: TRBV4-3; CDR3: CASSQSLRKMGNEQFF
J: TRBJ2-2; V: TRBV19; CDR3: CASSIRSRGLAAPGELFF
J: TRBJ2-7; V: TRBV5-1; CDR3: CASGWPGLAGENYEQYF
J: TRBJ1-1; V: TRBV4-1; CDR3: CASSQGGRWAFF
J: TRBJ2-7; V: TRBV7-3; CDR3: CASSITGGAYEQYF
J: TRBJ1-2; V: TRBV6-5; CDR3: CASSSDRMNGYTF
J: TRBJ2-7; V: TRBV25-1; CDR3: CASSPLNPYEQYF
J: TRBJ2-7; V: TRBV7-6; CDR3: CASSPDSDEQYF
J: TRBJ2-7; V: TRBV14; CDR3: CASSQDGPRGRFDEQYF
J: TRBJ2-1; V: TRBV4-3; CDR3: CASSQERGGDEQFF
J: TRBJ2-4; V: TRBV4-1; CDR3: CASSQARGANSIQYF
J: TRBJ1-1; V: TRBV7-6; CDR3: CASSLLTEAFF
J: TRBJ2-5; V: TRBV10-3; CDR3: CAISDPQGLAGEYQETQYF
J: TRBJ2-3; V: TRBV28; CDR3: CASSRRPSTDTQYF
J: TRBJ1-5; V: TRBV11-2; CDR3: CASSLDEVGNQPQHF
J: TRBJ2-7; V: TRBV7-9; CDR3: CASSFTGDEQYF
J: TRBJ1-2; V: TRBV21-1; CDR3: CASSKGGDRAKAPGGYTF
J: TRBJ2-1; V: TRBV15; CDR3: CATSRGWRGGPNEQFF
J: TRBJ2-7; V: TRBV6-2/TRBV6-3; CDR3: CASSHSLDYEQYF
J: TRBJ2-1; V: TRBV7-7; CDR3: CASSLTRDREQFF
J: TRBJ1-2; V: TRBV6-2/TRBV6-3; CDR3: CASSYSVLDGYTF
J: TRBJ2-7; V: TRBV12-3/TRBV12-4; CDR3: CASSLAGEGYEQYF
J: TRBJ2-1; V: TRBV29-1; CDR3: CSVELNRVDNEQFF
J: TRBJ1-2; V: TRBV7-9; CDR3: CASSYLDYGYTF
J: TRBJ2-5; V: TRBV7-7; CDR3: CASSLGLAGVQETQYF
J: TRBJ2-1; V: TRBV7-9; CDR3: CASSFPGQGVAGGRDEQFF
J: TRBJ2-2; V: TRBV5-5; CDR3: CASTLGGGLFNTGELFF
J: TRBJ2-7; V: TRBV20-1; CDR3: CSVSGYTYEQYF